This T cell receptor (beta chain) was identified in a study of blood T cell repertoires in COVID-19. About the research overall: Material from acute and convalescent COVID-19 was sourced from the United States, Italy and Spain. From T cells, B-cell-depleted T cells, or PBMCs came the material, which was cDNA or gDNA.

Under the authors' procedure: Amplified reference gene primers provided the basis for estimating nucleated cell counts. Clones were read by immunoSEQ multiplex PCR, and TCRdb kept only the in-frame ones, dropping some. V and J calls and clone size follow that table, whereas D and trimming were derived from the DNA. Of about 150,000 clones in the sample, approximately 80% were seen once. This clone was seen only once. Sequenced: peripheral blood. This sequence originates from a woman aged 55-70 years with acute or convalescent COVID-19.

The CDR3 region is CASSFTSGGLSSYEQYF. The CDR3 DNA reads as TGTGCCAGCAGCTTTACTAGCGGGGGCCTGAGCTCCTACGAGCAGTACTTC. V usage is TRBV5-5 and J usage is TRBJ2-7, with 11 bases matching TRBD2. The trim removed 2 bases at V and 0 bases at J, leaving 7 bases unmatched. Per germline, CDR1 SGHKS and CDR2 YYEKEE (reference sequence). This CDR3 region has 17 residues.